This entry features one T cell receptor (beta chain) sequence. This clone's antigen is unknown. Base qualities were left out, and no much larger clone turns up one base away. The donors were roughly 39 Caucasian individuals from Russia, aged roughly 6 to 90 years, who were systemically healthy. Around 10 milliliters of peripheral blood were collected from each donor into EDTA-treated Vacutainer tubes. PBMCs were isolated by Ficoll-Paque density-gradient centrifugation, with at least 6 million obtained per sample. Total RNA was extracted from PBMCs with Trizol reagent, with at least 6 micrograms obtained per sample. Naive CD45RAhigh/CD27high T cell percentages were measured by flow cytometry on a PBMC aliquot from every donor. Trimming takes 4 bases from V and 5 bases from J, and the germline ends sit 9 bases apart. The CDR1 and CDR2 encoded by the germline V gene (reference sequence) are GTSNPN and SVGIG. The CDR3 spans 12 residues, from the cysteine through the phenylalanine. Of all the DNA, just the CDR3 is kept, 36 bases in frame from base 1.

The library was obtained by 5' RACE. Instrument used: Illumina HiSeq 2500. A second PCR of roughly 6 to 11 cycles was run with a J-beta primer mix and a sample-barcoded 5' primer. A unique molecular identifier was introduced onto each TCR beta cDNA molecule by a template-switch 5' adaptor carrying 12 random nucleotides. Each sample yielded at least 3 million CDR3-containing paired-end reads. First-strand cDNA was synthesized from all RNA with the Mint cDNA synthesis kit, primed by a TRBC-specific oligonucleotide. After uracil-DNA glycosylase treatment, a first 18-cycle PCR used universal primers M1SS and BC2_uni_R on all cDNA. For the original study's pipeline: For normalization, 1 million high-quality reads were randomly selected from each sample, with every read carrying a distinct molecular identifier. Reads sharing molecular identifiers were discarded rather than binned into consensus sequences. CDR3 identification, clonotype clustering and error correction used MiTCR with a Q25 quality threshold and the strictest error-elimination algorithm. A nonparametric unseen species model using Euler transformation provided a lower-bound estimate of total TCR beta diversity. Through fastp at Q25 and MiXCR, TCRdb rebuilt clones from the public reads, retaining in-frame beta chains. Identical CDR3 protein sequences are pooled into one entry, listed with their most common genes and DNA. The V and J calls, along with clone size, are taken from TCRdb and not from the paper's own processing. Here the sample has fewer than 950,000 distinct CDR3 sequences; about 53% occur a single time. Approximately 40% of the sample goes to the ten largest clones.

The data were taken from a study of blood T cells in healthy people across ages (dated by TCRdb to between 2014 and 2016). Notes on the research overall: Template switching captured roughly one uniquely barcoded TCR beta cDNA molecule per two T cells in model experiments. To track age-related changes in TCR beta repertoire diversity, the study relied on deep sequencing normalized with unique cDNA molecular identifiers. Four age groups were formed from the donors: young (average around 15 years), middle-aged (approximately 41), aged (approximately 60) and long-lived (approximately 78). To avoid experimental bias, donors of different ages were distributed randomly across sequencing lanes. Using the same blood draw, the study looked at two additional independent replicas of 1 million unique cDNA reads for two donors, one aged 18 to 30 and the other aged 80 or older.

Study-wide conclusions, independent of this receptor: Because profiling used bulk unsorted PBMCs, naive and antigen-experienced compartments could not be compared conclusively. Observed TCR beta diversity correlated strongly with the percentage of naive T cells measured by flow cytometry. Donor CMV infection status was unknown, potentially confounding age-related changes in expanded clonotypes. Estimates of total diversity based on one million sequenced T cells were considered lower bounds and underestimates. Compared with the aged group, more naive CD4+ T cells, fewer expanded clones and increased TCR diversity were shown by the long-lived group, suggesting age selection. As age increased, observed TCR beta diversity per million T cells dropped in a roughly linear way, and a significant reduction was already evident by age roughly 36.

This TCR came from a man older than 75 in good health. Sequenced material: blood. The sequence joins TRBV30 to TRBJ1-5, with an unclear D gene assignment. Read as DNA, the sequence is TGTGCCTGGAAATTTGGGGATCAGCCCCAGCATTTT. Its translation is CAWKFGDQPQHF. The entire variable domain, with the stretches around the CDR3 drawn from the reference TRBV30 and TRBJ1-5 proteins, is SQTIHQWPATLVQPVGSPLSLECTVEGTSNPNLYWYRQAAGRGLQLLFYSVGIGQISSEVPQNLSASRPQDRQFILSSKKLLLSDSGFYLCAWKFGDQPQHFGDGTRLSIL.